This T cell receptor beta chain was identified in a study of cytomegalovirus exposure and HLA in healthy donors. Whole-study context: Prior work identified some 120 million unique TCR beta sequences in roughly 190 million T cells. The Caucasian-associated ancestry cluster held roughly 84% of 398 genotyped donors.

The CDR3 consists of 15 residues. Germline CDR1 reads SGHRS; CDR2 reads YFSETQ. Between the trimmed V and J ends, which lost 2 bases and 2 bases, there was a span of 12 bases. This clone has only one observation. The antigen remains undetermined. Primers included in the PCR were 60 Vbeta and 13 Jbeta primers. TCRdb keeps only in-frame clones here, not all; method: immunoSEQ multiplex PCR. The sample consists of approximately 79,000 clones, under 80% of them appearing once. Points from the study as a whole: In a later analysis, compared with equally common non-associated chains, HLA-associated beta chains were more expanded. The study designated about 180 TCR beta chains cytomegalovirus-associated.

The specimen was PBMCs. This chain uses TRBV5-1 with TRBJ2-3; a weak D match, TRBD2 (6 bases). This receptor was taken from a man in his forties in good health and CMV-seropositive. In nucleotides, the CDR3 is TGCGCCAGCAGCTTCGGGACTGATTACACAGATACGCAGTATTTT. Protein product: CASSFGTDYTDTQYF.